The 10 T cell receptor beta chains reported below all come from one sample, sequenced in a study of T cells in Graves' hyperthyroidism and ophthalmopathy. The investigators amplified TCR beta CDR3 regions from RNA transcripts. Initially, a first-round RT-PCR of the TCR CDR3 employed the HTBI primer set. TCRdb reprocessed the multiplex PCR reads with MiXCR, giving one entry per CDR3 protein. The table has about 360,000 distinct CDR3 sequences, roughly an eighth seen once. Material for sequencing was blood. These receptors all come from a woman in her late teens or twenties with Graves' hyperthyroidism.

The CDR3: CASSEGGAGETQYF. In DNA, the CDR3 is TGTGCCAGCAGTGAAGGGGGGGCGGGGGAGACCCAGTACTTC. This rearrangement joins TRBV6-1 to TRBJ2-5; D may be TRBD1 or TRBD2 (6 bases each). V dropped 1 base and J dropped 5 bases, with 11 bases sitting between them. The CDR3 extends over 14 amino acids. Germline V lookup: CDR1 MNHNS, CDR2 SASEGT.

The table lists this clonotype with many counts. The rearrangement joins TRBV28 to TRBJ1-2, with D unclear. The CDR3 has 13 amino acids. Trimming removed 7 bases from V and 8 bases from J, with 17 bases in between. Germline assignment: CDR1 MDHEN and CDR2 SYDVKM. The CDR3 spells CASTQRNSYGYTF. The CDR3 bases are TGTGCCAGCACCCAAAGGAACAGTTACGGCTACACCTTC.

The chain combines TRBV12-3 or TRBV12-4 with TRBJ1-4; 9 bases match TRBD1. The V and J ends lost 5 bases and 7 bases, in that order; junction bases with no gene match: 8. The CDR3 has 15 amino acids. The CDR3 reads CASSLRDRAGEKLFF. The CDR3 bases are TGTGCCAGCAGTCTCCGGGACAGGGCAGGTGAAAAACTGTTTTTT.

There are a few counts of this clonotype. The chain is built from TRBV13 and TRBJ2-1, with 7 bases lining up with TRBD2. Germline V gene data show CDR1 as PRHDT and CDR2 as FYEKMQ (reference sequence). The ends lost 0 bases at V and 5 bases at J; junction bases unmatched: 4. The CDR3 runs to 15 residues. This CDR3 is CASSLGPSGNNEQFF. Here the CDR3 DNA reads TGTGCCAGCAGCTTAGGGCCTAGCGGAAACAATGAGCAGTTCTTC.

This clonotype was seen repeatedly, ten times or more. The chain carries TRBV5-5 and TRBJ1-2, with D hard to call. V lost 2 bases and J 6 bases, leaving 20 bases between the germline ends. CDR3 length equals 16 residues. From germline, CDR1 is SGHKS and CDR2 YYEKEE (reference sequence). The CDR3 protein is CASSLYQTDQVNGYTF. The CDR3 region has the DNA TGTGCCAGCAGCTTATACCAGACGGACCAGGTGAATGGCTACACCTTC.

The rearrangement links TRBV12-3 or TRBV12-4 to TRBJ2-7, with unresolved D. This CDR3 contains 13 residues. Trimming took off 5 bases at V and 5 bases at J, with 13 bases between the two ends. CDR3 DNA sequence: TGTGCCAGCAGTCCTCCGGACCAGGACGAGCAGTACTTC. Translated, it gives CASSPPDQDEQYF.

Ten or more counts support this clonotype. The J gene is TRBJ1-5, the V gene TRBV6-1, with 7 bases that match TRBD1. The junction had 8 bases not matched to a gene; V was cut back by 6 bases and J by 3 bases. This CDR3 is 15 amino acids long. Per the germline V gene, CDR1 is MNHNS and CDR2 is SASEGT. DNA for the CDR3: TGTGCCAGCAGGCCGGGGACAGTATTCAATCAGCCCCAGCATTTT. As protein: CASRPGTVFNQPQHF.

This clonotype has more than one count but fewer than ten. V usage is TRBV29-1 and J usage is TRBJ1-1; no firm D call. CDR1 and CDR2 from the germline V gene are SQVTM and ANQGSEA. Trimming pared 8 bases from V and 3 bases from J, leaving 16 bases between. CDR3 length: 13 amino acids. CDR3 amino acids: CSPYSWRDTEAFF. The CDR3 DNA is TGCAGCCCTTATTCCTGGAGGGACACTGAAGCTTTCTTT.

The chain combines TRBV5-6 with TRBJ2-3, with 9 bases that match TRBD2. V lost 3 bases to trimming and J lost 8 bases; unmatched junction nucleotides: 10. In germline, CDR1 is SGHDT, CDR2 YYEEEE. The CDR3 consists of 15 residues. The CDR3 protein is CASSWGVAGVPTQYF. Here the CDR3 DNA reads TGTGCCAGCAGCTGGGGAGTAGCGGGAGTACCTACGCAGTATTTT.

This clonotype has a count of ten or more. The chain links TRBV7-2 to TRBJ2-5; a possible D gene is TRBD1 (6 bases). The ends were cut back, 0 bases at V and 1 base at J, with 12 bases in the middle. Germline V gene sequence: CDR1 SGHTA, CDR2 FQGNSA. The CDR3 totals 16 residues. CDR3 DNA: TGTGCCAGCAGCTTAGCCTGGGGACACTCCCAAGAGACCCAGTACTTC. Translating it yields CASSLAWGHSQETQYF.